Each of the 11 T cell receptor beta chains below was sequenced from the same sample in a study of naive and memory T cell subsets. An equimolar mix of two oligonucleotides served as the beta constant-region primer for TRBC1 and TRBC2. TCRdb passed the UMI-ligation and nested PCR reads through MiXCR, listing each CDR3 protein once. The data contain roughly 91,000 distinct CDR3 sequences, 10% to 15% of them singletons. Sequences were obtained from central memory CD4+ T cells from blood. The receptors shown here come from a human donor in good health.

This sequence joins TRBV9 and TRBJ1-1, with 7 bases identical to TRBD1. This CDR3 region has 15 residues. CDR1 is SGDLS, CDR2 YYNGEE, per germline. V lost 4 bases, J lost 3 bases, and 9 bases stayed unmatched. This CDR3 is CASSSGQPRDTEAFF. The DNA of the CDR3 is TGTGCCAGCAGCTCGGGACAGCCCAGGGACACTGAAGCTTTCTTT.

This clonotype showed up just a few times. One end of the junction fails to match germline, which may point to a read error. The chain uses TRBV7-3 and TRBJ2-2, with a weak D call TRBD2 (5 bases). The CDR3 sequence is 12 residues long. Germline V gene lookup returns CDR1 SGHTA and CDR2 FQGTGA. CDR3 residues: CASSQRSGELVF. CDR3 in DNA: TGTGCCAGCAGCCAGCGCTCCGGGGAGCTGGTTTTT.

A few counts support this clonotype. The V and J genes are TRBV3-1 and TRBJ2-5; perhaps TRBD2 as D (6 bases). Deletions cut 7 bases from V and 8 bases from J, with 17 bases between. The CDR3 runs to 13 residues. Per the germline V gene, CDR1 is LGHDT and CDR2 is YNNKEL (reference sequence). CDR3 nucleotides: TGTGCCAGCACCCCGTCTAGCGACAGAACCCAGTACTTC. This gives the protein CASTPSSDRTQYF.

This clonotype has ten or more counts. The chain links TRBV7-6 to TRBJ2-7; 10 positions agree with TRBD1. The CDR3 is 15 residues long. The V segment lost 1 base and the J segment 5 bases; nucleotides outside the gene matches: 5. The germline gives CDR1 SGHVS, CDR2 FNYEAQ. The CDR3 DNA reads TGTGCCAGCAGCTTAGGTGGGACAGGGGCCCACGAGCAGTACTTC. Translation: CASSLGGTGAHEQYF.

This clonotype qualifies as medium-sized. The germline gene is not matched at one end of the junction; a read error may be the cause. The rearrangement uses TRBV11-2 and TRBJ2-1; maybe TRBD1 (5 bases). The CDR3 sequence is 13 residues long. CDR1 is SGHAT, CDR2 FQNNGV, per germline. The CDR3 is CASSLDRNNEQFF. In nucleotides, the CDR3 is TGTGCCAGCAGCCTAGACAGAAACAATGAGCAGTTCTTC.

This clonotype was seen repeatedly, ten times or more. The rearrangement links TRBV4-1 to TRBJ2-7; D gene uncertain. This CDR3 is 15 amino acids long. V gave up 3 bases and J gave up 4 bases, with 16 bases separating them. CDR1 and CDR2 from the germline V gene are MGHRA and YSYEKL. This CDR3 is CASSHQAQVKYEQYF. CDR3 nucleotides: TGCGCCAGCAGCCACCAGGCCCAGGTTAAGTACGAGCAGTACTTC.

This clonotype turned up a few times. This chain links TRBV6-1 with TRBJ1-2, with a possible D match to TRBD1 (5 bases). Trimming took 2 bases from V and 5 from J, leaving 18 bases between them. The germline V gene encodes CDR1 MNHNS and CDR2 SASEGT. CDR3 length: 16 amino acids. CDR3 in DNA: TGTGCCAGCAGTGAACAGGGAAGCGGAGTTCGGTATGGCTACACCTTC. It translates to CASSEQGSGVRYGYTF.

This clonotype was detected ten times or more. The CDR3, as DNA: TGTGCCAGCAGTTCCCTCGGGACTAGTCAGTACTTC. The encoded protein is CASSSLGTSQYF. J is TRBJ2-4 and V is TRBV28; 8 positions agree with TRBD2. Germline V gene data show CDR1 as MDHEN and CDR2 as SYDVKM. V trimming: 4 bases; J trimming: 12 bases; junction bases outside the gene matches: 5. CDR3 size: 12 residues.

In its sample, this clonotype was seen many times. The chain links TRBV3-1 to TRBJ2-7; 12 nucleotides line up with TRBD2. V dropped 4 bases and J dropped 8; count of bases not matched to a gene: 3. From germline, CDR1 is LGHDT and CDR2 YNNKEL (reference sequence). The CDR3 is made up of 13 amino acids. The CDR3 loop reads CASSPGLAGQQYF. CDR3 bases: TGTGCCAGCAGCCCTGGACTAGCGGGGCAGCAGTACTTC.

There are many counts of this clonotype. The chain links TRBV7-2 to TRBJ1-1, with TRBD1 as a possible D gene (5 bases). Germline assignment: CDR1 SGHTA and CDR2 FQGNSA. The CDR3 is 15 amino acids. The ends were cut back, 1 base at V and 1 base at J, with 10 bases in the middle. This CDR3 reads CASSLVSGRNTEAFF. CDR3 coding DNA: TGTGCCAGCAGCTTAGTTTCAGGGAGGAACACTGAAGCTTTCTTT.

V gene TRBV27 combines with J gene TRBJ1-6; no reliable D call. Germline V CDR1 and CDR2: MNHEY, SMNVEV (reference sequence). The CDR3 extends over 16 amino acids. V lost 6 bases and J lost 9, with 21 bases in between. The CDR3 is CASRPKAKTGSSPLHF. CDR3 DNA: TGTGCCAGCAGGCCCAAGGCCAAAACCGGGAGTTCACCCCTCCACTTT.